This T cell receptor (beta chain) was observed in a study of vaccination and CD4 T cells after COVID-19. V lost 1 base to trimming and J lost 3 bases, with 13 bases between them. The CDR3 is made up of 14 amino acids. Germline assignment: CDR1 SQVTM and CDR2 ANQGSEA. Overall study findings and caveats: Relatively few convalescent patients and no early post-infection timepoints were analyzed.

On this clonotype itself: The antigen remains undetermined.

The sample's treatment: approximately nine-day PBMC culture with coronavirus spike peptide pools or control peptides (ViraFEST assay). The Oncomine TCR Beta short-read assay was applied to DNA of cultured CD4+ T cells. Using its own MiXCR run on the PCR reads, TCRdb lists one record per CDR3 protein. This sample has around 15,000 distinct CDR3 sequences, with 60% to 80% found just once. The sample consisted of CD4+ T cells from blood, cultured in vitro. The chain uses TRBV29-1 and TRBJ2-7; D is perhaps TRBD2 (6 bases). The TCR sequence derives from a human donor who had recovered from COVID-19. The CDR3 spells CSVEGEQAGYEQYF. For the CDR3, the DNA is TGCAGCGTTGAAGGTGAGCAAGCGGGCTACGAGCAGTACTTC.